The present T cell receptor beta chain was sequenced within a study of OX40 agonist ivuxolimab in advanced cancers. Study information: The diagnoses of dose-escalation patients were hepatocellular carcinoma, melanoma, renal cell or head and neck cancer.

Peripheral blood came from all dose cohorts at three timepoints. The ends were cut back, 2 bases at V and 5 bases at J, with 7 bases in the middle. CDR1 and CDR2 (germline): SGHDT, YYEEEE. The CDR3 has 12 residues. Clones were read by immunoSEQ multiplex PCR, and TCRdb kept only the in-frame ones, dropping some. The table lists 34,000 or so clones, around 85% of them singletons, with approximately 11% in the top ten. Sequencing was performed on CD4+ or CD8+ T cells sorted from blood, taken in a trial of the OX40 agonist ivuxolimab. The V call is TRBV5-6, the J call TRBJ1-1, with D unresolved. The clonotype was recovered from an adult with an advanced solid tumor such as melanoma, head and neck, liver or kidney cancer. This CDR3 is CASSLGRTEAFF. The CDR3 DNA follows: TGTGCCAGCAGCTTAGGTAGAACTGAAGCTTTCTTT.